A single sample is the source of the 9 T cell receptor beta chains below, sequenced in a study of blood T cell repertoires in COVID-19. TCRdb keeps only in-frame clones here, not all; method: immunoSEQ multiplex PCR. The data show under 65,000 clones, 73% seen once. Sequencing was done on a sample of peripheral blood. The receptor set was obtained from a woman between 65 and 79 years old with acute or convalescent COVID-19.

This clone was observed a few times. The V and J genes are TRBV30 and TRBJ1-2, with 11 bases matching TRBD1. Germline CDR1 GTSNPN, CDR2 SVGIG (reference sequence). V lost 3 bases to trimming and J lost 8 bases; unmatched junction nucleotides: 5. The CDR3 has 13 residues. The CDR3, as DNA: TGTGCCTGGAGGGACAGGGGGCGCGTGGGCTACACCTTC. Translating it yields CAWRDRGRVGYTF.

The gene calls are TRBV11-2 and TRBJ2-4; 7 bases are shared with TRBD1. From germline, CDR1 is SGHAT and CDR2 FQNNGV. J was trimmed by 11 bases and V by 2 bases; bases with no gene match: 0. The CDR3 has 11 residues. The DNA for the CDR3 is TGTGCCAGCAGCTTAACAGGGGTTCAGTACTTC. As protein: CASSLTGVQYF.

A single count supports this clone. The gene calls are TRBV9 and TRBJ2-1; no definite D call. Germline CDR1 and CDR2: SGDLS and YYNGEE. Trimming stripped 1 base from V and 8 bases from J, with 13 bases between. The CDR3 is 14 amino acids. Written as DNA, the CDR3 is TGTGCCAGCAGCGTACTACCCCTAATGGATGAGCAGTTCTTC. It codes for CASSVLPLMDEQFF.

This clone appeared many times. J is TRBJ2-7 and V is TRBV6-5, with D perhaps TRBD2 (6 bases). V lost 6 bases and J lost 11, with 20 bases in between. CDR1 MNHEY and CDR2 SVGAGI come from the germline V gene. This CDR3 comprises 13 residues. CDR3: CASSASWTEREYV. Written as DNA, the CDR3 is TGTGCCAGCAGCGCCTCCTGGACCGAGCGGGAGTACGTC.

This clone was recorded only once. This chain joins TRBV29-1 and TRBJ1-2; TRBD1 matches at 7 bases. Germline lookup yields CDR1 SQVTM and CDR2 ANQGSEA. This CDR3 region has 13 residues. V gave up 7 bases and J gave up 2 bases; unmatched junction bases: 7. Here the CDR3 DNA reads TGCAGCGCACTCAGGGGGTCGAACTATGGCTACACCTTC. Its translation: CSALRGSNYGYTF. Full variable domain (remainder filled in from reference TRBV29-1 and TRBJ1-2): SAVISQKPSRDICQRGTSLTIQCQVDSQVTMMFWYRQQPGQSLTLIATANQGSEATYESGFVIDKFPISRPNLTFSTLTVSNMSPEDSSIYLCSALRGSNYGYTFGSGTRLTVV.

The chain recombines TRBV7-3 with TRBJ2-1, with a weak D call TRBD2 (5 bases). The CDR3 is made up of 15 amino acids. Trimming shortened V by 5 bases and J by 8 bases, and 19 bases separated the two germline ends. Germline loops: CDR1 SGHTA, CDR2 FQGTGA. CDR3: CASSLRAAGGHEQFF. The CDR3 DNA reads TGTGCCAGCAGCCTTCGGGCCGCCGGCGGGCATGAGCAGTTCTTC. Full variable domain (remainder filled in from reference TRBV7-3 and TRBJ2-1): GAGVSQTPSNKVTEKGKYVELRCDPISGHTALYWYRQSLGQGPEFLIYFQGTGAADDSGLPNDRFFAVRPEGSVSTLKIQRTERGDSAVYLCASSLRAAGGHEQFFGPGTRLTVL.

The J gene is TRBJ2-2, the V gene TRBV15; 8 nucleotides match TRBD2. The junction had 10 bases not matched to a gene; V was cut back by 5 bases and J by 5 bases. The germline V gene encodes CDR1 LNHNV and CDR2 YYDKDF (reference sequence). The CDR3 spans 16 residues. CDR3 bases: TGTGCCACCAGCCCCGCGGGGGGCGGAGGGACCGGGGAGCTGTTTTTT. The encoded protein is CATSPAGGGGTGELFF.

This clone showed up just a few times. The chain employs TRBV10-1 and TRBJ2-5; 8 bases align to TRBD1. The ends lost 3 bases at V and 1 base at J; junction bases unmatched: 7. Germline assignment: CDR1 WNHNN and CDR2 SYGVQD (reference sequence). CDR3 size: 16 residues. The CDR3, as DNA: TGCGCCAGCAGTGATCGGACAGGGAGTTTCCAAGAGACCCAGTACTTC. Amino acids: CASSDRTGSFQETQYF.

The DNA of the CDR3 is TGTGCCACCAGCCCGGGACAGAACGTCTATGGCTACACCTTC. Protein: CATSPGQNVYGYTF. This chain links TRBV15 with TRBJ1-2; 7 bases map to TRBD1. The CDR3 loop spans 14 amino acids. V lost 5 bases and J lost 4; bases outside the gene matches: 7. The germline CDR1 and CDR2 sequences are LNHNV and YYDKDF (reference sequence).